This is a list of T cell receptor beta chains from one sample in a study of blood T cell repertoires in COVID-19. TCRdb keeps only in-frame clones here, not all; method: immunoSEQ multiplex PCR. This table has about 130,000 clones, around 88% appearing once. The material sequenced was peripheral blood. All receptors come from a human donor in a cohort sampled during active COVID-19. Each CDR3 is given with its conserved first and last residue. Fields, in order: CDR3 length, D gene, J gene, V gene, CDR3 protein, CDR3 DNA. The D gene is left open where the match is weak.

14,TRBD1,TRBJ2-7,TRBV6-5,CASSRQGGDYEQYF,TGTGCCAGCAGTAGACAGGGGGGTGACTACGAGCAGTACTTC
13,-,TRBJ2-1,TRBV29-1,CSPFDGFRNEQFF,TGCAGCCCCTTTGATGGCTTTCGTAATGAGCAGTTCTTC
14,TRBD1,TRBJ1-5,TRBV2,CASSFDRGNQPQHF,TGTGCCAGCAGTTTCGACAGGGGGAATCAGCCCCAGCATTTT
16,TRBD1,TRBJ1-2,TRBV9,CASSVQTQGALHGYTF,TGTGCCAGCAGTGTTCAAACCCAGGGGGCACTACACGGCTACACCTTC
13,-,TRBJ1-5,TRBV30,CAWSGGLYQPQHF,TGTGCCTGGAGTGGGGGCCTATATCAGCCCCAGCATTTT
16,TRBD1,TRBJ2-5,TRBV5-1,CASSRWGQGVQETQYF,TGCGCCAGCAGCCGTTGGGGACAGGGTGTCCAAGAGACCCAGTACTTC
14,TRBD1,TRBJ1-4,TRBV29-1,CSVARTGRYEKLFF,TGCAGCGTTGCCAGGACAGGGCGTTATGAAAAACTGTTTTTT
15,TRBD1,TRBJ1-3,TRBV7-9,CASSEQGQSGNTIYF,TGTGCCAGCAGCGAACAGGGACAGTCTGGAAACACCATATATTTT
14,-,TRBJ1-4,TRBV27,CASRLTGSYEKLFF,TGTGCCAGCAGATTGACAGGCTCCTATGAAAAACTGTTTTTT
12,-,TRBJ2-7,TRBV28,CASREVSSEQYF,TGTGCCAGCAGGGAGGTCTCGAGCGAGCAGTACTTC
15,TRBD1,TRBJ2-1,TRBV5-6,CASSGTGTGGNEQFF,TGTGCCAGCAGCGGAACCGGGACAGGGGGGAATGAGCAGTTCTTC
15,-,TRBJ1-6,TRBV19,CASSIAGVYDSPLHF,TGTGCCAGTAGTATCGCAGGGGTTTATGATTCACCCCTCCACTTT
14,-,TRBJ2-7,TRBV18,CASSPRQDSYEQYF,TGTGCCAGCTCACCTAGACAGGACAGCTACGAGCAGTACTTC
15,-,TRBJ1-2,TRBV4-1,CASSYLIQGNYGYTF,TGCGCCAGCAGTTACCTTATTCAGGGAAACTATGGCTACACCTTC